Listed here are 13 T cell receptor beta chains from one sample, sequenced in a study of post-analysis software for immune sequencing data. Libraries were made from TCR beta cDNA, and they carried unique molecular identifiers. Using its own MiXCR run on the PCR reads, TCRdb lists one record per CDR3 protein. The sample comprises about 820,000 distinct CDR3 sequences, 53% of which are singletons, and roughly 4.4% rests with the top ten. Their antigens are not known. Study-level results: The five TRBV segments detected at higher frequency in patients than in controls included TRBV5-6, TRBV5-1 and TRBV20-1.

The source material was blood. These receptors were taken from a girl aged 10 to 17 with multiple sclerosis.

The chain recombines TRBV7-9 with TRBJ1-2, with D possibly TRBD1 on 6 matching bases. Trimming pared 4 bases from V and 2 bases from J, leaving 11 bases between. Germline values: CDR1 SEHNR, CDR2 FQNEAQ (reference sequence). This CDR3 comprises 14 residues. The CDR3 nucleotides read TGTGCCAGCAGCTATACCGGGACAAACTATGGCTACACCTTC. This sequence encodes CASSYTGTNYGYTF.

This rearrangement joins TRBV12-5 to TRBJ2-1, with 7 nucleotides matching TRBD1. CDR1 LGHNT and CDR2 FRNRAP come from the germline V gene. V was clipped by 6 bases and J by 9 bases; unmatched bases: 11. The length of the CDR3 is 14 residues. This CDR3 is CASGLGQAWAEQFF. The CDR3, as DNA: TGTGCTAGTGGGCTCGGACAGGCTTGGGCTGAGCAGTTCTTC.

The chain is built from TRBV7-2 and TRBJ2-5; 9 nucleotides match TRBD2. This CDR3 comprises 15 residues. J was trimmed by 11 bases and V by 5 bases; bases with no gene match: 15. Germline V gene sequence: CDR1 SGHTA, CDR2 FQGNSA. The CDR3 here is CASSLSGGTFNEQYF. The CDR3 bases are TGTGCCAGCAGCCTAAGCGGGGGGACGTTCAATGAGCAGTACTTC.

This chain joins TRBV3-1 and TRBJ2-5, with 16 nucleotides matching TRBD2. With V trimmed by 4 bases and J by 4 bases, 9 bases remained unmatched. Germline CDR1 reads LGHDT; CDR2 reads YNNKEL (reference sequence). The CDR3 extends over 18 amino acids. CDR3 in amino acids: CASSPFTGTSGGVETQYF. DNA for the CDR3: TGTGCCAGCAGCCCGTTCACCGGGACTAGCGGGGGGGTAGAGACCCAGTACTTC.

Here the CDR3 DNA reads TGCGCCAGCAGCTTGACTAGCGGGAGTCGAGAGCAGTACTTC. Its protein product is CASSLTSGSREQYF. V is TRBV5-1 and J is TRBJ2-5; 11 nucleotides line up with TRBD2. V lost 1 base to trimming and J lost 11 bases; unmatched junction nucleotides: 7. Germline CDR1 and CDR2: SGHRS and YFSETQ. The CDR3 length is 14 residues. The full variable domain, with the rest looked up from reference TRBV5-1 and TRBJ2-5, is KAGVTQTPRYLIKTRGQQVTLSCSPISGHRSVSWYQQTPGQGLQFLFEYFSETQRNKGNFPGRFSGRQFSNSRSEMNVSTLELGDSALYLCASSLTSGSREQYFGPGTRLLVL.

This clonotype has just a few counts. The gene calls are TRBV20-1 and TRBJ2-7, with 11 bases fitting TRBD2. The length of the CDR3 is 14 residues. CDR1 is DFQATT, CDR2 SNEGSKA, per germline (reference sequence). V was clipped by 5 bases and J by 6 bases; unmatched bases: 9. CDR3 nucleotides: TGCAGTGCTCTCTCACTAGCGGGAGCCGGCGAGCAGTACTTC. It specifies CSALSLAGAGEQYF.

CDR3 nucleotide sequence: TGCAGCTCCAGGACAGGGGAGGGCTACACCTTC. Amino acid sequence: CSSRTGEGYTF. This rearrangement joins TRBV29-1 to TRBJ1-2, with TRBD1 matching 9 bases. CDR1 and CDR2 from the germline V gene are SQVTM and ANQGSEA. V lost 8 bases and J lost 8; bases outside the gene matches: 6. CDR3 length equals 11 residues.

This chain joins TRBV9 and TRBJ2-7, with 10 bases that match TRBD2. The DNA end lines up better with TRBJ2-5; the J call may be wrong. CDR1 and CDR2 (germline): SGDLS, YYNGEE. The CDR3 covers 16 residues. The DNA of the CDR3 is TGTGCCAGCAGCGGAGCAGGTAGCGGGGGGTCAGAGACCCAGTACTTC. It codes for CASSGAGSGGSETQYF.

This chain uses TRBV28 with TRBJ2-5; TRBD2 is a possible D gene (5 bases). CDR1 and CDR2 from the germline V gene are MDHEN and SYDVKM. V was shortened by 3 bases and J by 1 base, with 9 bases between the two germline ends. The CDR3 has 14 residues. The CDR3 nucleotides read TGTGCCAGCAGTTTGCGGGCCACCCAAGAGACCCAGTACTTC. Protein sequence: CASSLRATQETQYF.

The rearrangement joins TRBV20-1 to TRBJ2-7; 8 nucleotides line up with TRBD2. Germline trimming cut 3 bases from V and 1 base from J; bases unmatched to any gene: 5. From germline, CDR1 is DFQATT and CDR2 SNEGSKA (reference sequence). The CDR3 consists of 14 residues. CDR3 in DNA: TGCAGTGCTAGGCCCGGGACTAGTTCCTACGAGCAGTACTTC. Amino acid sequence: CSARPGTSSYEQYF.

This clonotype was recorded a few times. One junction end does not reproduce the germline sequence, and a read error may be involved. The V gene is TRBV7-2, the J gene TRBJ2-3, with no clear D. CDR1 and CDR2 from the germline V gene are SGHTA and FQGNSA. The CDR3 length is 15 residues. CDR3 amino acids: CAGSLVVTFTDTQYF. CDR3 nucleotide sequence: TGTGCCGGCAGCTTAGTGGTTACTTTCACAGATACGCAGTATTTT.

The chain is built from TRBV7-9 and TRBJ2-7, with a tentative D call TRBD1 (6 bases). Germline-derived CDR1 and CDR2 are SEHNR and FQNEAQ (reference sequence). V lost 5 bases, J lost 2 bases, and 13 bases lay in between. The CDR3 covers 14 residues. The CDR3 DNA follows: TGTGCCAGCAGCGCCCCAGGGGCCACCTACGAGCAGTACTTC. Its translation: CASSAPGATYEQYF.

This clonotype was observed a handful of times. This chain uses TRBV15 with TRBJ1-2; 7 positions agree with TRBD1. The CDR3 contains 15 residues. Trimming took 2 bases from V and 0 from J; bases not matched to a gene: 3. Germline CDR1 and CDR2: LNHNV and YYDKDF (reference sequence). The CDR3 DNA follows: TGTGCCACCAGCAGATACAGGGGCACTAACTATGGCTACACCTTC. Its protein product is CATSRYRGTNYGYTF.